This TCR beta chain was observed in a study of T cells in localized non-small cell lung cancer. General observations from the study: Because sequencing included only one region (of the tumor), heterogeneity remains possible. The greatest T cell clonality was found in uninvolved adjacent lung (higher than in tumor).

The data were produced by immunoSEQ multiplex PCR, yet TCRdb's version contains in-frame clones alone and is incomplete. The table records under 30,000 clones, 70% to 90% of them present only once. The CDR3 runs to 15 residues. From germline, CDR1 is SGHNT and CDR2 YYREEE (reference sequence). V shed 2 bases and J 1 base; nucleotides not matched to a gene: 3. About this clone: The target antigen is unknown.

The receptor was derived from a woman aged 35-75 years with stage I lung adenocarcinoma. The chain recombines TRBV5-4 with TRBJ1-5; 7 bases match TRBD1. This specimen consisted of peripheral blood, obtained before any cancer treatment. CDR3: CASSFGTASNQPQHF. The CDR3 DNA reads TGTGCCAGCAGCTTTGGGACAGCGAGCAATCAGCCCCAGCATTTT.